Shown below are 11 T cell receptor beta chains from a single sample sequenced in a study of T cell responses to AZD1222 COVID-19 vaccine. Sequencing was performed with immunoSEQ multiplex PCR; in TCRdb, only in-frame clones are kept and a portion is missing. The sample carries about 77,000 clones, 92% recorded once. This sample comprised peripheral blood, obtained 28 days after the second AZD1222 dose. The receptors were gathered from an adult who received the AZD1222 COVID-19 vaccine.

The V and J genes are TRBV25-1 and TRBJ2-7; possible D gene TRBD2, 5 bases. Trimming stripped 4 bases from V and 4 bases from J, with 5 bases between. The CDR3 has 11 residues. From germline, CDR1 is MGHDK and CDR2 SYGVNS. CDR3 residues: CASSGGYEQYF. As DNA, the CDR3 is TGTGCCAGCAGTGGAGGGTACGAGCAGTACTTC.

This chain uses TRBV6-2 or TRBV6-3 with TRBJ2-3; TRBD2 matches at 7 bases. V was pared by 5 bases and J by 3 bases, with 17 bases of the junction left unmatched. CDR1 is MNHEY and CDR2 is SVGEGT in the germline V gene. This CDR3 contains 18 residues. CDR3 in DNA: TGTGCCAGCAGTGGACCGGGACTATCAAATTTGGGGACAGATACGCAGTATTTT. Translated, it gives CASSGPGLSNLGTDTQYF.

The chain's CDR3 is CASSRPPPGEQYF. Written as DNA, the CDR3 is TGTGCCAGCAGCCGACCTCCTCCTGGCGAGCAGTACTTC. This rearrangement joins TRBV7-8 to TRBJ2-7; D ambiguous. The CDR3 spans 13 residues. V lost 5 bases and J 6 bases, leaving 14 bases between the germline ends. CDR1 SGHVS and CDR2 FQNEAQ come from the germline V gene.

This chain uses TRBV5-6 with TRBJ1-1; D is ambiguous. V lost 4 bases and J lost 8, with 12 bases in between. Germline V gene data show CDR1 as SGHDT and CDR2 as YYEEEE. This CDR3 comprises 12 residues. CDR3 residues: CASSVSVLEAFF. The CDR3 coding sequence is TGTGCCAGCAGCGTGTCGGTCCTAGAAGCTTTCTTT.

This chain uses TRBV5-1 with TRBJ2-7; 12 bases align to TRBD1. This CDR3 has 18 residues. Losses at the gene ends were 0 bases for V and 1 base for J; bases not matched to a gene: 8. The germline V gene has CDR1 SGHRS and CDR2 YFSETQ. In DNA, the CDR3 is TGCGCCAGCAGCTTGGCTGGGACAGGGGGCGCGAGGTCCTACGAGCAGTACTTC. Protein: CASSLAGTGGARSYEQYF.

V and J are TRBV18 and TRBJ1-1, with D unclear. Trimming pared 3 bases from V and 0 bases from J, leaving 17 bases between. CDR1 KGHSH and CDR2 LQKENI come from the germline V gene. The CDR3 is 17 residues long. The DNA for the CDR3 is TGTGCCAGCTCACCGCCGCTCAGAATTGCGTTGAACACTGAAGCTTTCTTT. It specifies CASSPPLRIALNTEAFF. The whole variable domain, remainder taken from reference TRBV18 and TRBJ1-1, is NAGVMQNPRHLVRRRGQEARLRCSPMKGHSHVYWYRQLPEEGLKFMVYLQKENIIDESGMPKERFSAEFPKEGPSILRIQQVVRGDSAAYFCASSPPLRIALNTEAFFGQGTRLTVV.

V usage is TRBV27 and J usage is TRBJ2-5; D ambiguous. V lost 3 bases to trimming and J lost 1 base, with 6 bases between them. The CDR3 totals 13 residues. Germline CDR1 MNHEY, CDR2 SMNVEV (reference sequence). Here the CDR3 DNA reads TGTGCCAGCAGTTTCCGAACCCAAGAGACCCAGTACTTC. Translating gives CASSFRTQETQYF.

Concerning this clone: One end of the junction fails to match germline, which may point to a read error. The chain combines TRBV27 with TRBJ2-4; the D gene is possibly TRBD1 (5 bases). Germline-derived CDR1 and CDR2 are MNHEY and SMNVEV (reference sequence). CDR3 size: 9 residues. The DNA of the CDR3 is TGTGCCAGCAGTCTAGACAGTCACTTC. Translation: CASSLDSHF.

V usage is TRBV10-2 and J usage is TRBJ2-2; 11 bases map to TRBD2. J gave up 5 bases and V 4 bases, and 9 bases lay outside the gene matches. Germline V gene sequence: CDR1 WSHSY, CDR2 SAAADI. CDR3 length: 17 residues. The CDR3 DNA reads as TGCGCCAGCAGTGTAGCGGGACTAGCGGCATGGACCGGGGAGCTGTTTTTT. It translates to CASSVAGLAAWTGELFF.

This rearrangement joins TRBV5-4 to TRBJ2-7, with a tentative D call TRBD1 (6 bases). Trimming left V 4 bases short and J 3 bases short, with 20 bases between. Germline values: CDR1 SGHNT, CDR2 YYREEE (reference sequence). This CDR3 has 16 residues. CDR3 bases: TGTGCCAGCAGCCCGTTTGGGACACCTACTCGCTACGAGCAGTACTTC. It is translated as CASSPFGTPTRYEQYF.

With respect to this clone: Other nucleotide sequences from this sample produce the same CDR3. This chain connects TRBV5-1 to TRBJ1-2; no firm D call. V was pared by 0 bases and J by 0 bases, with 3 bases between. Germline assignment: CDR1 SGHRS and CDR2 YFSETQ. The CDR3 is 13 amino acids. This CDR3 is CASSLGANYGYTF. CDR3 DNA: TGCGCCAGCAGCTTGGGGGCTAACTATGGCTACACCTTC.